These T cell receptor beta chains were read from a single sample in a study of cytomegalovirus exposure and HLA in healthy donors. Repertoires were generated with immunoSEQ multiplex PCR, while TCRdb's copy carries only in-frame clones and drops some. The sample holds around 150,000 clones, 77% seen once. The sequenced material came from PBMCs. Every receptor here comes from a middle-aged woman in good health and CMV-seropositive. The CDR3 runs from the conserved cysteine through the conserved F or W. D genes are given only for firm matches. The size entry is marked missing in some rows and otherwise reads once, few, many or a size class.

V	J	D	size	DNA	CDR3
TRBV5-1	TRBJ1-5	-	once	TGCGCCAGCAGCTTGGTTGGTGGGCGCGATCAGCCCCAGCATTTT	CASSLVGGRDQPQHF
TRBV18	TRBJ1-1	TRBD1	-	TGTGCCAGCTCACCCAGACAGGGTAGGGACACTGAAGCTTTCTTT	CASSPRQGRDTEAFF
TRBV14	TRBJ1-2	-	few	TGTGCCAGCAGCCAAAACCAGGGTAGCTATGGCTACACCTTC	CASSQNQGSYGYTF
TRBV9	TRBJ2-3	-	-	TGTGCCAGCAGCGTCGGAGTCTCTAGCACAGATACGCAGTATTTT	CASSVGVSSTDTQYF
TRBV15	TRBJ1-4	TRBD1	-	TGTGCCACCAGCAGGGGACAGGGGGCTGGTGAAAAACTGTTTTTT	CATSRGQGAGEKLFF
TRBV2	TRBJ1-2	TRBD1	-	TGTGCCAGCAGTGGACAGGGGAACTATGGCTACACCTTC	CASSGQGNYGYTF
TRBV30	TRBJ2-3	-	few	TGTGCCTCTGCCGCGGTAAAATCCACAGATACGCAGTATTTT	CASAAVKSTDTQYF
TRBV19	TRBJ1-5	-	-	TGTGCCAGTAGTCAACTTTTAGGAGGGAATCAGCCCCAGCATTTT	CASSQLLGGNQPQHF
TRBV4-2	TRBJ1-2	TRBD1	-	TGTGCCAGCAGCCAAGGGGACAGGGGGCTTTCTGGCTACACCTTC	CASSQGDRGLSGYTF
TRBV4-1	TRBJ2-1	TRBD2	-	TGCGCCAGCGGAGTGGGCGGGGGGAATGAGCAGTTCTTC	CASGVGGGNEQFF
TRBV4-3	TRBJ2-2	-	-	TGCGCCAGCAGCCAAGATCAGGACGGGGAGCTGTTTTTT	CASSQDQDGELFF
TRBV5-1	TRBJ2-1	TRBD2	-	TGCGCCAATCTAGGGGGACTAGCAAGTAGCTACAATGAGCAGTTCTTC	CANLGGLASSYNEQFF
TRBV6-5	TRBJ1-5	-	-	TGTGCCGGCAGTTACTCCGGGGGGGACAATCAGCCCCAGCATTTT	CAGSYSGGDNQPQHF
TRBV21-1	TRBJ1-1	-	-	TGTGCCAGCAGCAAAGATGAGGGGGCGGAAAGAGCTGAAGCTTTCTTT	CASSKDEGAERAEAFF
TRBV7-2	TRBJ2-5	TRBD1	-	TGTGCCAGCAGCCCCACAGGGGCCCAAGAGACCCAGTACTTC	CASSPTGAQETQYF
TRBV4-1	TRBJ2-7	TRBD2	-	TGCGCCAGCAGCCTAGTCGGGACTAGCCAGATCAACGAGCAGTACTTC	CASSLVGTSQINEQYF
TRBV9	TRBJ2-7	TRBD2	once	TGTGCCAGCAGCGCGGGACGGGAGGTCTACGAGCAGTACTTC	CASSAGREVYEQYF
TRBV2	TRBJ2-7	TRBD1	few	TGTGCCAGCAAACCCGACAGGGCCAGCTCCTACGAGCAGTACTTC	CASKPDRASSYEQYF